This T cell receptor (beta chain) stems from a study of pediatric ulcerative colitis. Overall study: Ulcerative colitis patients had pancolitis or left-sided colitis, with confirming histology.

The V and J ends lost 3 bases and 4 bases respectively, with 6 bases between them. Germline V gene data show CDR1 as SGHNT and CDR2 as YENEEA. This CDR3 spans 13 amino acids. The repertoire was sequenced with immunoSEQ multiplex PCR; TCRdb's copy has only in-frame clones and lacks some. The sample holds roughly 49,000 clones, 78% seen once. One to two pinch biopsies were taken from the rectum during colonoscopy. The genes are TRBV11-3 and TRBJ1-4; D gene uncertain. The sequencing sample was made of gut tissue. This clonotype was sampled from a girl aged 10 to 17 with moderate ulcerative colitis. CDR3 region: CASSLGINEKLFF. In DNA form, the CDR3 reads TGTGCCAGCAGCTTGGGCATTAATGAAAAACTGTTTTTT.